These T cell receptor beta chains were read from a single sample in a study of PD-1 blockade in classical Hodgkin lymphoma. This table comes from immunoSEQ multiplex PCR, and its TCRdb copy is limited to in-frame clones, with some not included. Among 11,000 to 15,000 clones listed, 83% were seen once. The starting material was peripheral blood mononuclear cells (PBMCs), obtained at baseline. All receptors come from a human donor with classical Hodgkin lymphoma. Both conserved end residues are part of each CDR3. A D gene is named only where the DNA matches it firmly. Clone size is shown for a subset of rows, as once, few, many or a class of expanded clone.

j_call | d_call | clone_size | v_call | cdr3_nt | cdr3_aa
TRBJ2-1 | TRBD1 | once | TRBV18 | TGTGCCAGCTCAGTCTCCGGGACAGGGGGCATATTTAGCTACAATGAGCAGTTCTTC | CASSVSGTGGIFSYNEQFF
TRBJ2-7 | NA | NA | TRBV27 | TGTGCCAGCAGAGTAGGGTCTATGAGCTCCTACGAGCAGTACTTC | CASRVGSMSSYEQYF
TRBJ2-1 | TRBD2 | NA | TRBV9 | TGTGCCAGCAGCGTAGTGGGCTCTCCGGGACTAGCGGGGGGGTGGAATGAGCAGTTCTTC | CASSVVGSPGLAGGWNEQFF
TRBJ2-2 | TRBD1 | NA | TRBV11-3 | TGTGCCAGCAGCTTAGACCTGGGACAGGTCCCCACCGGGGAGCTGTTTTTT | CASSLDLGQVPTGELFF
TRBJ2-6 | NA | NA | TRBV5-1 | TGCGCCAGCAGCCAGTTGTGGATAGTCTCTGGGGCCAACGTCCTGACTTTC | CASSQLWIVSGANVLTF
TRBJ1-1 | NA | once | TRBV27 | TGTGCCAGCAGGGGCCAGGGAAAGAACACTGAAGCTTTCTTT | CASRGQGKNTEAFF
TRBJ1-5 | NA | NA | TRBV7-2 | TGTGCCAGCAGCAATATAGGAGGTAGCAATCAGCCCCAGCATTTT | CASSNIGGSNQPQHF
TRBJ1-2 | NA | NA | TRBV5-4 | TGTGCCAGCAGCCAAGGGGGGGCGTATGGCTACACCTTC | CASSQGGAYGYTF
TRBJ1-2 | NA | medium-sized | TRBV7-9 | TGTGCCAGCAGCTGGGGGAACTATGGCTACACCTTC | CASSWGNYGYTF
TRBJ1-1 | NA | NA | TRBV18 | TGTGCCAGCTCTGCTTCGGGGGGGAACACTGAAGCTTTCTTT | CASSASGGNTEAFF
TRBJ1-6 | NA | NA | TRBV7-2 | TGTGCCAGCAGCTTAGTCAGAGAGGGGAATTCACCCCTCCACTTT | CASSLVREGNSPLHF
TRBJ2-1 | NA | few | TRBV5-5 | TGTGCCAGCAGCGCCTCCATGGGGGCGGGTGAGCAGTTCTTC | CASSASMGAGEQFF
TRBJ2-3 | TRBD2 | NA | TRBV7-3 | TGTGCCAGCAGTCGCGGGGGAGGGAGTTCGCGGGATACGCAGTATTTT | CASSRGGGSSRDTQYF
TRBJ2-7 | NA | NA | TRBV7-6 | TGTGCCAGCAGCCAACTTTTCGACGAGCAGTACTTC | CASSQLFDEQYF
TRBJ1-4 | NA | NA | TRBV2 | TGTGCCAGCAGTGAGGGCACCGGGACAGAAAAACTGTTTTTT | CASSEGTGTEKLFF
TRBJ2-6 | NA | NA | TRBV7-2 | TGTGCCAGCAGCAAGGACACGAACTCTGGGGCCAACGTCCTGACTTTC | CASSKDTNSGANVLTF
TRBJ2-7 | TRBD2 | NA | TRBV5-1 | TGCGCCAGCGCACTAGCGGGGGGTAAAGAGCAGTACTTC | CASALAGGKEQYF
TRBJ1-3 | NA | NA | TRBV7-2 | TGTGCCAGCAGCCCTAAAGGGCCTGGAAACACCATATATTTT | CASSPKGPGNTIYF
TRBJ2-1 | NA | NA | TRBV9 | TGTGCCAGCAGCGTTAAAGGGGACCTTTACAATGAGCAGTTCTTC | CASSVKGDLYNEQFF
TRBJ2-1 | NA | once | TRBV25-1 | TGTGCCAGCAGTTCCTATCTAGGGTCCTACAATGAGCAGTTCTTC | CASSSYLGSYNEQFF
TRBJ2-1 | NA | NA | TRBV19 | TGTGCCAGTAGTCCGAATGACAATGAGCAGTTCTTC | CASSPNDNEQFF
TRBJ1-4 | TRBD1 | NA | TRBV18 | TGTGCCAGCCGCGACAGGGGAAGTGAAAAACTGTTTTTT | CASRDRGSEKLFF
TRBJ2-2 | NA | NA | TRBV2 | TGTGCCAGCAGCCTAGTTGTCGGGGAGCTGTTTTTT | CASSLVVGELFF
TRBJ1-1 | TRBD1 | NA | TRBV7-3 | TGTGCCAGCAGCGCAGGGGACAGTTACACTGAAGCTTTCTTT | CASSAGDSYTEAFF
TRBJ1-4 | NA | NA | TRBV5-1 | TGCGCCAGCAGCTTGGGGGCCGGGGAAAAACTGTTTTTT | CASSLGAGEKLFF
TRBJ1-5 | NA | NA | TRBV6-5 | TGTGCCAGCAGTCAGGGAGATCAGCCCCAGCATTTT | CASSQGDQPQHF
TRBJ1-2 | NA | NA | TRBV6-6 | TGTGCCAGCAGTTACTCGAGGTCCGCCCTTACCTATGGCTACACCTTC | CASSYSRSALTYGYTF
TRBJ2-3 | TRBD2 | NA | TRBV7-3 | TGTGCCAGCAGCTTGAGTGGGACTAGCGGGGGGCTAGGTTGGACAGATACGCAGTATTTT | CASSLSGTSGGLGWTDTQYF
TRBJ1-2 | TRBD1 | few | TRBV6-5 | TGTGCCAGCAGGCCCCAGGGGGCGGGTGGCTACACCTTC | CASRPQGAGGYTF
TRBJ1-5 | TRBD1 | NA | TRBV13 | TGTGCCAGCTTGGGGGACAGGGGATCATATAGCAATCAGCCCCAGCATTTT | CASLGDRGSYSNQPQHF
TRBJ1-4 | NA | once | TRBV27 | TGTGCCAGCAGTCCCAGGGATAATGAAAAACTGTTTTTT | CASSPRDNEKLFF
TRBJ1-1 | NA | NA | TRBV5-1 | TGCGCCAGCAGCTTGGTGGGCAGGGGGAACACTGAAGCTTTCTTT | CASSLVGRGNTEAFF
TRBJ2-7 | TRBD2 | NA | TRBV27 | TGTGCCAGCAGCCTCCTAGCGGGGATAGTAGGGGAGCAGTACTTC | CASSLLAGIVGEQYF
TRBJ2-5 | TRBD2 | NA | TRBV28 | TGTGCCAGCAGTCCCCTCGGGGGGGGTTACCAAGAGACCCAGTACTTC | CASSPLGGGYQETQYF
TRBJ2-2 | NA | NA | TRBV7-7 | TGTGCTAGCAGCTTAGCAGGGACACCCGGGGAGCTGTTTTTT | CASSLAGTPGELFF
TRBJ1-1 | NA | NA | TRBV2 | TGTGCCAGCAGAATGGGACAATCCACTGAAGCTTTCTTT | CASRMGQSTEAFF
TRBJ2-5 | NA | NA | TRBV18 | TGTGCCAGCTCACCGAGGTCACAAGAGACCCAGTACTTC | CASSPRSQETQYF
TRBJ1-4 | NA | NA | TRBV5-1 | TGCGCCAGCAGCCCGTCCCCCGGGCCTAATGAAAAACTGTTTTTT | CASSPSPGPNEKLFF
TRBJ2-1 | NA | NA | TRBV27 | TGTGCCAGCAGTTTAGGATCAGTAGTTCCCGGCGGGCAGCTTTGGGGCCCCTACAATGAGCAGTTCTTC | CASSLGSVVPGGQLWGPYNEQFF
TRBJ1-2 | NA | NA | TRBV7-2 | TGTGCCAGCAGCTTACCAGGGGCCGGCTACACCTTC | CASSLPGAGYTF
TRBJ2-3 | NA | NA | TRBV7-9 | TGTGCCAGCAGCTTTAGATCTACCGGGGCCCTCGGGACGCAGTATTTT | CASSFRSTGALGTQYF
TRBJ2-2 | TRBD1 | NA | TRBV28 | TGTGCCAGCACCCCAGGGGGACGAACCGGGGAGCTGTTTTTT | CASTPGGRTGELFF
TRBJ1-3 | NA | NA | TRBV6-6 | TGTGCCAGCAGTTACTCGAGTGTTGGAAACACCATATATTTT | CASSYSSVGNTIYF
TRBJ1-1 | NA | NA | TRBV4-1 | TGCGCCAGCAGCCCCTGGACCGCCGCTATGGAAGCTTTCTTT | CASSPWTAAMEAFF
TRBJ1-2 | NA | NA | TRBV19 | TGTGCCAGTAGTATTCAAACAGGGCATAGCTATGGCTACACCTTC | CASSIQTGHSYGYTF
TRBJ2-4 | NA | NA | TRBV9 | TGTGCCAGCAGCCCGGATTATTTAGCCAAAAACATTCAGTACTTC | CASSPDYLAKNIQYF
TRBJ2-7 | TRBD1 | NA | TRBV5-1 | TGCGCCAGCAGCGGGGGACAGGGGTCACGCTCCTACGAGCAGTACTTC | CASSGGQGSRSYEQYF
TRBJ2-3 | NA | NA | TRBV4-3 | TGCGCCAGCAGCCAAGTAGGGATTGGCACAGATACGCAGTATTTT | CASSQVGIGTDTQYF
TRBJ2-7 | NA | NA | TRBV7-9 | TGTGCCAGCAGCTTATTTGAAGGAGGGACCGAGCAGTACTTC | CASSLFEGGTEQYF
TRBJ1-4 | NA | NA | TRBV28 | TGTGCCAGCAGTTTTGACATAAATGAAAAACTGTTTTTT | CASSFDINEKLFF
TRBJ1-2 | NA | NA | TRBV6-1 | TGTGCCAGCAGTGAATTCCACCAGAGGGATAACTATGGCTACACCTTC | CASSEFHQRDNYGYTF
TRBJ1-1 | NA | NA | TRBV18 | TGTGCCAGCTCACCAATCCCTGATACAGCGAACACTGAAGCTTTCTTT | CASSPIPDTANTEAFF
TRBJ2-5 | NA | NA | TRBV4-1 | TGCGCCAGCAGCCAAGATCTACGGGAAAGAGAGACCCAGTACTTC | CASSQDLRERETQYF
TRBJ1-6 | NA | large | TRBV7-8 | TGTGCCAGCAGCTTAGAAGGGGCCCCAGATTCACCCCTCCACTTT | CASSLEGAPDSPLHF
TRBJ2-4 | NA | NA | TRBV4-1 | TGCGCCAGCAGCCAAGAGCACTGGGCCAAAAACATTCAGTACTTC | CASSQEHWAKNIQYF